This T cell receptor beta chain was obtained from a study of T cell responses to AZD1222 COVID-19 vaccine. Points from the study as a whole: After two AZD1222 doses, spike-specific TCR breadth and depth rose versus day 0. Nearly half of the spike-specific TCRs reportedly recognize variant regions that carry no mutations.

Method: immunoSEQ multiplex PCR; TCRdb's copy keeps in-frame clones and lacks some. Of 100,000 to 150,000 clones listed, more than 85% were seen once; the top ten hold 4% to 6%. The V gene's germline CDR1 is SGHRS and CDR2 YFSETQ. The CDR3 runs 11 residues. Worth noting for this clone: Its target is not known. Germline and junction disagree at one end, which may indicate a read error.

This receptor was taken from an adult who received the AZD1222 COVID-19 vaccine. The material was peripheral blood, obtained 28 days after the second AZD1222 dose. V is TRBV5-1 and J is TRBJ1-1, with D uncertain. Here the CDR3 DNA reads TGCGCCAGCAGCTTGGGCGACACAACTACATTT. It is translated as CASSLGDTTTF.